A selection of T cell receptor beta chains follows, all from one sample in a study of T cells in Graves' hyperthyroidism and ophthalmopathy. One entry per CDR3 protein results from TCRdb running MiXCR on the multiplex PCR reads. Among about 690,000 distinct CDR3 sequences listed, around a sixth were seen once. The sample was blood. The receptors here all came from a man aged 50 or older with Graves' hyperthyroidism. CDR3s leave out the opening cysteine and the closing phenylalanine or tryptophan.

v_call	j_call	cdr3_aa
TRBV28	TRBJ2-3	ASSTVLAGTDTQY
TRBV7-8	TRBJ2-1	ASSPGPYYNEQF
TRBV12-3/TRBV12-4	TRBJ1-1	ASSQQEYTEAF
TRBV2	TRBJ1-2	ASSEGTGNGYT
TRBV6-1	TRBJ1-5	ASSSWTATQPQH
TRBV5-1	TRBJ2-7	ASSLAQGRTYEQY
TRBV28	TRBJ1-5	ASSPNREFEPQH
TRBV5-1	TRBJ1-1	ASSLEPRNTEAF
TRBV11-2	TRBJ2-7	ASSLVLDTYEQY
TRBV19	TRBJ2-1	ASSIPKGTAYNEQF
TRBV4-1	TRBJ2-5	ASSYGTHYQETQY
TRBV11-2	TRBJ1-6	ASSLVGDRGSPLH
TRBV7-6	TRBJ2-1	ASSSISGLSSYNEQF
TRBV2	TRBJ2-3	ASIKARGSDTQY
TRBV9	TRBJ2-1	ASSVGDRVYNEQF
TRBV12-3/TRBV12-4	TRBJ2-3	ASTGRQGSDTQY